Listed here are 10 T cell receptor beta chains from one sample, sequenced in a study of CD8 T cells in Susac syndrome. After extraction with the RNeasy kit, about 0.5 to 1 ug of the RNA was reverse transcribed using random hexamers. TCRdb recomputed calls from the immunoSEQ multiplex PCR reads with MiXCR, one row per CDR3 protein. The data show some 150,000 distinct CDR3 sequences, 85% to 95% seen once. Input material: CD4+ T cells from PBMCs. The source of these receptors is a human donor with Susac syndrome.

V is TRBV21-1 and J is TRBJ2-5; TRBD1 is taken as the D call from the table, unchecked against the DNA. TRBV21-1 is deemed a pseudogene. CDR3 size: 15 residues. This CDR3 reads CASSKAYLGGETQYF. CDR3 DNA: TGTGCCAGCAGCAAAGCTTATCTGGGGGGAGAGACCCAGTACTTC.

The CDR3 sequence: CSARGVSGGETDTQYF. CDR3 sequence (DNA): TGCAGTGCTAGAGGGGTTAGCGGGGGGGAGACAGATACGCAGTATTTT. This chain uses TRBV20-1 with TRBJ2-3; 11 nucleotides line up with TRBD2. Germline CDR1 DFQATT, CDR2 SNEGSKA (reference sequence). There are 16 residues in the CDR3. With 1 base clipped from V and 3 bases from J, the junction kept 6 bases outside the gene matches.

V gene TRBV6-2 or TRBV6-3 combines with J gene TRBJ2-7; unclear D gene. CDR3 length: 15 amino acids. V lost 0 bases and J 0 bases, leaving 9 bases between the germline ends. From germline, CDR1 is MNHEY and CDR2 SVGEGT. As DNA, the CDR3 is TGTGCCAGCAGTTACTCAGGTGTAAGCTCCTACGAGCAGTACTTC. It encodes CASSYSGVSSYEQYF.

This chain joins TRBV29-1 and TRBJ1-1, with 8 bases identical to TRBD1. The CDR3 loop spans 14 amino acids. CDR1 is SQVTM, CDR2 ANQGSEA, per germline. With 3 bases clipped from V and 6 bases from J, the junction kept 9 bases outside the gene matches. CDR3 DNA sequence: TGCAGCGTTGAGCGGACAGGGTTGAAACCTGAAGCTTTCTTT. It is translated as CSVERTGLKPEAFF.

V gene TRBV29-1 combines with J gene TRBJ1-1, with D unresolved. The CDR3 has 13 residues. The germline V gene encodes CDR1 SQVTM and CDR2 ANQGSEA. The V end lost 0 bases, the J end lost 5 bases, and 10 bases lay between the germline ends. Written as DNA, the CDR3 is TGCAGCGTTGAAGAATACGAGGATACTGAAGCTTTCTTT. This translates into CSVEEYEDTEAFF.

The chain has TRBV7-2 and TRBJ1-2, with D unclear. Trimming removed 4 bases at V and 4 bases at J, with 16 bases between. CDR1 is SGHTA and CDR2 is FQGNSA in the germline V gene. This CDR3 is 15 amino acids long. The CDR3 coding sequence is TGTGCCAGCAGCTCTCCTTCTCAGGCAATCTATGGCTACACCTTC. The encoded protein is CASSSPSQAIYGYTF.

The V call is TRBV20-1, the J call TRBJ1-2, with D tentatively TRBD1 (5 bases). With 3 bases removed from V and 7 bases from J, the gap between germline ends came to 9 bases. The CDR3 totals 11 residues. Looked up from germline, CDR1 is DFQATT and CDR2 is SNEGSKA (reference sequence). The CDR3 bases are TGCAGTGCTAGCCGGGGCTCTGGCTACACCTTC. Its protein is CSASRGSGYTF.

The chain links TRBV20-1 to TRBJ2-7; D may be TRBD1 (6 bases). The CDR3 consists of 13 residues. The germline V gene has CDR1 DFQATT and CDR2 SNEGSKA (reference sequence). The germline V and J ends were trimmed by 7 bases and 1 base, with 14 bases remaining between them. The CDR3: CSVPTGRSYEQYF. Here the CDR3 DNA reads TGCAGTGTTCCGACAGGCAGGTCCTACGAGCAGTACTTC.

This rearrangement joins TRBV6-5 to TRBJ2-3; D is unclear. V lost 2 bases, J lost 4 bases, and 10 bases lay in between. Germline CDR1 is MNHEY and CDR2 is SVGAGI. The CDR3 runs to 14 residues. CDR3 loop: CASSYGAHADTQYF. The CDR3 DNA follows: TGTGCCAGCAGTTACGGTGCGCACGCAGATACGCAGTATTTT.

CDR3 nucleotides: TGTGCCAGCAGTCGGCACATCGGCGAGACCCAGTACTTC. This gives the protein CASSRHIGETQYF. The rearrangement uses TRBV25-1 and TRBJ2-5, with D unresolved. Trimming shortened V by 5 bases and J by 5 bases, and 12 bases separated the two germline ends. The CDR3 is 13 amino acids. CDR1 MGHDK and CDR2 SYGVNS come from the germline V gene.